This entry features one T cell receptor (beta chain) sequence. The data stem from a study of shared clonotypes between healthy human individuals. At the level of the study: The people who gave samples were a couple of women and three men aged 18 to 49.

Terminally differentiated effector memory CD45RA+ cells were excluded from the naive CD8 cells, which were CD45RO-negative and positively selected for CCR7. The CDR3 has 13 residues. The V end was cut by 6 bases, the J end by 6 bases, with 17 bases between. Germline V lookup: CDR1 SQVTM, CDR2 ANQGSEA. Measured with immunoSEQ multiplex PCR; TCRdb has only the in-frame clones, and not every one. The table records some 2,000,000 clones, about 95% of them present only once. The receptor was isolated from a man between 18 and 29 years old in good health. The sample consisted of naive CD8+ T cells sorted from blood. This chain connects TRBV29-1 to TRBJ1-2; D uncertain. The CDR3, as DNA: TGCAGCGTCCCCCAGAGGACCGCTAATGGCTACACCTTC. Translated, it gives CSVPQRTANGYTF.